This T cell receptor (beta chain) was recovered during a study of response to subunit inactivated influenza vaccine. J lost 7 bases, V lost 7 bases, and 10 bases had no gene match. The CDR3 runs to 14 residues. Germline values: CDR1 MDHEN, CDR2 SYDVKM. This clonotype was counted a few times. TCRdb passed the RT-PCR reads through MiXCR, listing each CDR3 protein once. Among about 570,000 distinct CDR3 sequences listed, 11% were seen once. These records were also assigned to another study, of T cells expressing NK-cell markers. Turning to that study: The TCR beta cDNA came from 5'RACE template switching with UMIs. TCR beta repertoires came from sorted CD3+CD56+NKG2C+, CD3+CD56+NKG2C- and CD3+CD56-NKG2C+ T cells. In the group of eight sequenced donors, seven were HCMV-seropositive and one was seronegative. No clear determination of HCMV specificity was made for expanded NKG2C+ T cell clones.

The sequence came from a man aged 45-60 years who received an inactivated influenza vaccine. Sequences were derived from PBMCs from blood, sampled on the day of vaccination. This chain joins TRBV28 and TRBJ2-1; 7 bases fit TRBD1. The DNA of the CDR3 is TGTGCCAGCACCCGGACAGGTGGTTGGAATGAGCAGTTCTTC. Translated, it gives CASTRTGGWNEQFF.